These 4 T cell receptor beta chains originate from one sample sequenced in a study of glioma-infiltrating T cells after dendritic cell vaccination. As for time point: after dendritic cell vaccination, including at tumor progression/relapse. The method was immunoSEQ multiplex PCR; TCRdb's version includes in-frame clones alone and lacks a portion of them. The sample lists approximately 99,000 clones; approximately 80% were seen once. Sequenced here: blood, sampled after dendritic cell vaccination. These receptors originate from a human donor with glioblastoma.

A few counts support this clone. The chain is built from TRBV27 and TRBJ2-3; 12 positions agree with TRBD2. CDR1 is MNHEY and CDR2 is SMNVEV in the germline V gene (reference sequence). The V gene end was trimmed by 6 bases and the J gene end by 7 bases; junction bases not matched to a gene: 17. This CDR3 has 18 amino acids. The CDR3 coding sequence is TGTGCCAGCAGCCGAACTAGCGGGAGGCCTACCACTGCGAATACGCAGTATTTT. Translating gives CASSRTSGRPTTANTQYF.

V usage is TRBV5-4 and J usage is TRBJ2-5; D possibly corresponds to TRBD2 (6 bases). The CDR3 runs 14 residues. V was shortened by 5 bases and J by 3 bases, with 14 bases between the two germline ends. Per germline, CDR1 SGHNT and CDR2 YYREEE (reference sequence). CDR3 DNA: TGTGCCAGCAGAGGCGGGACTTGGGAAGAGACCCAGTACTTC. This sequence encodes CASRGGTWEETQYF.

The genes are TRBV10-3 and TRBJ1-1; D not certain. V shed 3 bases and J shed 0 bases, with 8 bases lying between them. Germline-derived CDR1 and CDR2 are ENHRY and SYGVKD. This CDR3 has 14 residues. CDR3 region: CAISERGLNTEAFF. For the CDR3, the DNA is TGTGCCATCAGTGAACGAGGGCTGAACACTGAAGCTTTCTTT.

The rearrangement links TRBV5-4 to TRBJ2-1; TRBD2 matches 10 bases. V lost 4 bases, J lost 7 bases, and 14 bases stayed unmatched. The germline V gene encodes CDR1 SGHNT and CDR2 YYREEE (reference sequence). This CDR3 region has 17 residues. The CDR3 nucleotides are TGTGCCAGCAGCCCTAACCTTCTAGCGGGGGCTCAAAATGAGCAGTTCTTC. Translation gives CASSPNLLAGAQNEQFF.